The 28 T cell receptor beta chains given below trace back to one sample, sequenced in a study of T cells in Graves' hyperthyroidism and ophthalmopathy. TCR beta CDR3 regions were amplified from RNA. HTBI primers were the set used in a first-round RT-PCR of the TCR CDR3. TCRdb reanalysed the multiplex PCR reads using MiXCR and keeps one entry per CDR3 protein. The sample lists some 580,000 distinct CDR3 sequences, around 15% occurring once. Material for sequencing was blood. These receptors originate from a woman aged 35 to 49 with Graves' ophthalmopathy.

This clonotype has just a few counts. The V call is TRBV7-3, the J call TRBJ2-3, with a weak D call TRBD2 (6 bases). CDR1 is SGHTA, CDR2 FQGTGA, per germline. This CDR3 is built from 17 residues. The V gene lost 5 bases and the J gene lost 2 bases, with 20 bases spanning the gap. This chain's CDR3 is CASSPLAKGFDTDTQYF. The DNA of the CDR3 is TGTGCCAGCAGCCCACTAGCCAAAGGGTTCGACACAGATACGCAGTATTTT.

This clonotype was seen at least ten times. This chain links TRBV2 with TRBJ2-7; TRBD1 matches at 8 bases. Trimming took 6 bases from V and 3 from J; bases not matched to a gene: 7. CDR1 and CDR2 (germline): SNHLY, FYNNEI. CDR3 length: 14 residues. The CDR3 loop is CASSQDRGIYEQYF. The CDR3 DNA reads TGTGCCAGCAGCCAAGACAGGGGAATCTACGAGCAGTACTTC.

This clonotype turned up a few times. CDR3 residues: CSAKKAMNTEAFF. The DNA for the CDR3 is TGCAGTGCTAAGAAGGCAATGAACACTGAAGCTTTCTTT. The chain recombines TRBV20-1 with TRBJ1-1, with D hard to call. The germline V gene encodes CDR1 DFQATT and CDR2 SNEGSKA (reference sequence). With 4 bases removed from V and 0 bases from J, the gap between germline ends came to 9 bases. The CDR3 runs to 13 residues.

This clonotype was observed at least ten times. This chain connects TRBV2 to TRBJ1-5, with TRBD1 matching over 7 bases. The CDR3 is 12 residues long. V was pared by 8 bases and J by 6 bases, with 4 bases of the junction left unmatched. Germline CDR1 reads SNHLY; CDR2 reads FYNNEI. The CDR3: CASDRVGQPQHF. As DNA, the CDR3 is TGTGCCAGCGACAGGGTAGGTCAGCCCCAGCATTTT. Combining the CDR3 with reference TRBV2 and TRBJ1-5 gives the whole variable domain EPEVTQTPSHQVTQMGQEVILRCVPISNHLYFYWYRQILGQKVEFLVSFYNNEISEKSEIFDDQFSVERPDGSNFTLKIRSTKLEDSAMYFCASDRVGQPQHFGDGTRLSIL.

This clonotype was counted between two and nine times. This sequence may be a read error, since a much larger clone differs from it by one base. CDR3 DNA: TGTGCCTGGAGTGTAAAAATAGGTGGGGGGACCAGAAGTGAGCAGTTCTTC. Translated: CAWSVKIGGGTRSEQFF. The rearrangement joins TRBV30 to TRBJ2-1; the D gene is possibly TRBD2 (6 bases). Germline V gene sequence: CDR1 GTSNPN, CDR2 SVGIG (reference sequence). Deletions cut 0 bases from V and 9 bases from J, with 24 bases between. The CDR3 length is 17 residues. Filled out from reference TRBV30 and TRBJ2-1, the complete variable domain reads SQTIHQWPATLVQPVGSPLSLECTVEGTSNPNLYWYRQAAGRGLQLLFYSVGIGQISSEVPQNLSASRPQDRQFILSSKKLLLSDSGFYLCAWSVKIGGGTRSEQFFGPGTRLTVL.

This clonotype has at least ten counts. The V and J genes are TRBV20-1 and TRBJ2-1, with TRBD2 matching 11 bases. Germline CDR1 and CDR2: DFQATT and SNEGSKA (reference sequence). The CDR3 spans 12 residues. Trimming took 6 bases from V and 12 from J; bases not matched to a gene: 7. In DNA, the CDR3 is TGCAGTGCAGGGACTAGCGGTTCGGGGCAGTTCTTC. As protein: CSAGTSGSGQFF.

This clonotype was observed many times. This chain's CDR3 is CAWSPNTATNEKLFF. The CDR3 DNA sequence: TGTGCCTGGAGCCCGAACACCGCAACTAATGAAAAACTGTTTTTT. The chain combines TRBV30 with TRBJ1-4, with D unresolved. Per the germline V gene, CDR1 is GTSNPN and CDR2 is SVGIG (reference sequence). The V gene lost 3 bases and the J gene lost 0 bases, with 11 bases spanning the gap. This CDR3 has 15 amino acids.

The V and J genes are TRBV4-1 and TRBJ2-5; TRBD2 might be the D (6 bases). Between the trimmed V and J ends, which lost 1 base and 5 bases, there was a span of 11 bases. CDR3 length equals 14 residues. Per germline, CDR1 MGHRA and CDR2 YSYEKL. CDR3 loop: CASSQVRGKETQYF. Written as DNA, the CDR3 is TGCGCCAGCAGCCAAGTCCGGGGGAAGGAGACCCAGTACTTC.

This clonotype was detected many times. The V gene is TRBV6-2 or TRBV6-3, the J gene TRBJ2-7; 9 bases align to TRBD1. CDR3 length equals 17 residues. Germline V gene lookup returns CDR1 MNHEY and CDR2 SVGEGT. After removal of 8 bases from V and 3 bases from J, the junction contained 17 bases not matched to a gene. The CDR3 DNA reads as TGTGCCAGCCGAACCGATCACAGGGGGCGGATCGGCTACGAGCAGTACTTC. It encodes CASRTDHRGRIGYEQYF.

The chain couples TRBV6-1 to TRBJ2-6; D gene ambiguous. The germline V and J ends were trimmed by 5 bases and 0 bases, with 8 bases remaining between them. CDR1 and CDR2 from the germline V gene are MNHNS and SASEGT. The CDR3 covers 15 residues. CDR3 loop: CASSQRHSGANVLTF. Written as DNA, the CDR3 is TGTGCCAGCAGTCAGAGACACTCTGGGGCCAACGTCCTGACTTTC.

This clonotype was seen at least ten times. This chain links TRBV16 with TRBJ1-5; 8 bases match TRBD1. With 3 bases clipped from V and 0 bases from J, the junction kept 4 bases outside the gene matches. Germline values: CDR1 KGHSY, CDR2 FQNENV. The CDR3 length is 16 residues. Here the CDR3 DNA reads TGTGCCAGCAGCCAGCGAGGACAGGGTAGCAATCAGCCCCAGCATTTT. This gives the protein CASSQRGQGSNQPQHF.

Ten or more counts support this clonotype. The rearrangement links TRBV11-2 to TRBJ2-1, with no clear D. The V gene lost 0 bases and the J gene lost 6 bases, with 9 bases spanning the gap. Per germline, CDR1 SGHAT and CDR2 FQNNGV. The length of the CDR3 is 14 residues. The CDR3 DNA is TGTGCCAGCAGCTTAGATCGCCAGCTCAATGAGCAGTTCTTC. This codes for CASSLDRQLNEQFF.

This chain links TRBV7-9 with TRBJ1-4; 9 nucleotides agree with TRBD1. The CDR3 is 13 amino acids. The V gene end was trimmed by 5 bases and the J gene end by 10 bases; junction bases not matched to a gene: 5. Germline CDR1 SEHNR, CDR2 FQNEAQ (reference sequence). The CDR3 DNA reads TGTGCCAGCAGCGGGACAGGGTTTGTAAAACTGTTTTTT. It specifies CASSGTGFVKLFF. Drawing the rest from reference TRBV7-9 and TRBJ1-4, the complete variable domain is DTGVSQNPRHKITKRGQNVTFRCDPISEHNRLYWYRQTLGQGPEFLTYFQNEAQLEKSRLLSDRFSAERPKGSFSTLEIQRTEQGDSAMYLCASSGTGFVKLFFGSGTQLSVL.

In its sample, this clonotype was seen a few times. The chain couples TRBV30 to TRBJ1-1; tentatively, D is TRBD1 (5 bases). V lost 8 bases, J lost 1 base, and 14 bases lay in between. Germline CDR1 GTSNPN, CDR2 SVGIG (reference sequence). This CDR3 contains 13 residues. In nucleotides, the CDR3 is TGTGCCGCCCTTCCAGGGTGGAACACTGAAGCTTTCTTT. Amino acid sequence: CAALPGWNTEAFF.

About this clonotype: This may be a read error, as it is one base from a much larger clone. This sequence joins TRBV2 and TRBJ1-5, with D uncertain. The germline V and J ends were trimmed by 3 bases and 0 bases, with 6 bases remaining between them. The CDR3 is 14 amino acids. The germline V gene has CDR1 SNHLY and CDR2 FYNNEI. The CDR3 protein is CASSDMVSNQPQHF. CDR3 sequence (DNA): TGTGCCAGCAGTGATATGGTTAGCAATCAGCCCCAGCATTTT.

The rearrangement uses TRBV5-6 and TRBJ2-3; the D is unclear. Trimming took off 1 base at V and 4 bases at J, with 13 bases between the two ends. The germline V gene encodes CDR1 SGHDT and CDR2 YYEEEE. The CDR3 is made up of 15 amino acids. The CDR3 spells CASSLLHASPDTQYF. In DNA form, the CDR3 reads TGTGCCAGCAGCTTGCTCCACGCTTCCCCAGATACGCAGTATTTT. The whole variable domain, remainder taken from reference TRBV5-6 and TRBJ2-3, is DAGVTQSPTHLIKTRGQQVTLRCSPKSGHDTVSWYQQALGQGPQFIFQYYEEEERQRGNFPDRFSGHQFPNYSSELNVNALLLGDSALYLCASSLLHASPDTQYFGPGTRLTVL.

This clonotype was observed at least ten times. The chain joins TRBV20-1 to TRBJ2-1; 8 bases fit TRBD2. The J segment lost 6 bases and the V segment lost 3 bases, leaving 10 bases of the junction unmatched. CDR1 is DFQATT and CDR2 is SNEGSKA in the germline V gene (reference sequence). The CDR3 sequence is 15 residues long. The CDR3 nucleotides read TGCAGTGCTAGTGTACCGGGGGGGGGTCGCAATGAGCAGTTCTTC. It is translated as CSASVPGGGRNEQFF.

This clonotype was counted many times. The chain is built from TRBV7-2 and TRBJ2-7, with D perhaps TRBD1 (5 bases). CDR1 SGHTA and CDR2 FQGNSA come from the germline V gene. CDR3 size: 14 residues. The V and J ends lost 0 bases and 3 bases respectively, with 9 bases between them. Here the CDR3 reads CASSLAGAYYEQYF. CDR3 coding DNA: TGTGCCAGCAGCTTAGCAGGGGCCTACTACGAGCAGTACTTC.

This clonotype was counted ten times or more. The V and J genes are TRBV9 and TRBJ1-1, with no clear D. Between the trimmed V and J ends, which lost 3 bases and 3 bases, there was a span of 15 bases. The CDR3 contains 15 residues. Germline-derived CDR1 and CDR2 are SGDLS and YYNGEE. CDR3 nucleotides: TGTGCCAGCAGCGCCGACGTTCAGAGGGACACTGAAGCTTTCTTT. Amino acids: CASSADVQRDTEAFF. Complete variable domain (other parts from reference TRBV9 and TRBJ1-1): DSGVTQTPKHLITATGQRVTLRCSPRSGDLSVYWYQQSLDQGLQFLIQYYNGEERAKGNILERFSAQQFPDLHSELNLSSLELGDSALYFCASSADVQRDTEAFFGQGTRLTVV.

Here the CDR3 reads CASSYGRGALNTEAFF. The CDR3 DNA reads as TGTGCCAGCAGTTACGGGCGTGGGGCGTTAAACACTGAAGCTTTCTTT. V usage is TRBV6-2 or TRBV6-3 and J usage is TRBJ1-1; a weak D match, TRBD1 (5 bases). Trimming cost V 2 bases and J 2 bases, with 15 bases left between them. The CDR3 consists of 16 residues. Germline-derived CDR1 and CDR2 are MNHEY and SVGEGT.

The chain is built from TRBV9 and TRBJ2-5; 7 bases map to TRBD1. This CDR3 region has 14 residues. After removal of 3 bases from V and 4 bases from J, the junction contained 6 bases not matched to a gene. The germline V gene has CDR1 SGDLS and CDR2 YYNGEE. Here the CDR3 DNA reads TGTGCCAGCAGCGCCAGGGACAGTGGAGAGACCCAGTACTTC. Translating gives CASSARDSGETQYF.

This clonotype occurred many times. The rearrangement links TRBV18 to TRBJ2-7, with 12 bases that match TRBD1. Looked up from germline, CDR1 is KGHSH and CDR2 is LQKENI. The J segment lost 5 bases and the V segment lost 4 bases, leaving 9 bases of the junction unmatched. The CDR3 is 16 residues long. CDR3: CASSLYFGTGGDEQYF. CDR3 in DNA: TGTGCCAGCTCACTTTACTTCGGGACAGGGGGCGACGAGCAGTACTTC.

In this sample, this clonotype turned up many times. The V gene is TRBV18, the J gene TRBJ1-2; possible D gene TRBD1, 6 bases. CDR1 is KGHSH and CDR2 is LQKENI in the germline V gene. CDR3 length: 13 residues. V was cut by 0 bases and J by 11 bases, with 13 bases left in between. CDR3 nucleotide sequence: TGTGCCAGCTCACCACCGACAGGATTGGGGTACACCTTC. This translates into CASSPPTGLGYTF.

This clonotype was detected only once. The genes are TRBV29-1 and TRBJ2-7; D possibly corresponds to TRBD1 (8 bases). The germline gives CDR1 SQVTM, CDR2 ANQGSEA. Trimming removed 6 bases at V and 4 bases at J, with 16 bases between. CDR3 length: 13 amino acids. CDR3 sequence: CSVYRGGQYEQYF. The CDR3 nucleotides read TGCAGCGTATACAGGGGGGGACAGTACGAGCAGTACTTC.

This clonotype was counted at least ten times. The V gene is TRBV5-1, the J gene TRBJ2-1, with TRBD2 identical over 12 bases. V was pared by 2 bases and J by 10 bases, with 4 bases of the junction left unmatched. Per the germline V gene, CDR1 is SGHRS and CDR2 is YFSETQ. This CDR3 region has 14 residues. CDR3 sequence (DNA): TGCGCCAGCAGCTTAGCTAGCGGGGGGGCGGAGCAGTTCTTC. Amino acids: CASSLASGGAEQFF.

This clonotype was detected ten times or more. This chain links TRBV11-2 with TRBJ2-1; 9 nucleotides match TRBD2. Losses at the gene ends were 6 bases for V and 4 bases for J; bases not matched to a gene: 7. CDR1 is SGHAT and CDR2 is FQNNGV in the germline V gene. The CDR3 spans 15 residues. The CDR3 DNA reads TGTGCCAGCAGACGACTAGCGGACAAGTACAATGAGCAGTTCTTC. Residues: CASRRLADKYNEQFF.

The table lists this clonotype with a count of one. The chain is built from TRBV27 and TRBJ2-2; unclear D gene. CDR1 and CDR2 from the germline V gene are MNHEY and SMNVEV (reference sequence). Trimming removed 6 bases from V and 7 bases from J, with 18 bases in between. The CDR3 has 15 residues. CDR3 region: CASRETGRPYGELFF. CDR3 bases: TGTGCCAGCAGGGAAACCGGCAGGCCTTACGGGGAGCTGTTTTTT.

In its sample, this clonotype was seen many times. The chain links TRBV20-1 to TRBJ2-3; tentatively, D is TRBD1 (6 bases). V was shortened by 6 bases and J by 0 bases, with 10 bases between the two germline ends. CDR1 is DFQATT and CDR2 is SNEGSKA in the germline V gene (reference sequence). This CDR3 contains 13 residues. In nucleotides, the CDR3 is TGCAGTGCCCGGGACACTAGCACAGATACGCAGTATTTT. Protein product: CSARDTSTDTQYF.